These 20 T cell receptor beta chains were all obtained from the same sample, sequenced in a study of blood T cell repertoires in COVID-19. Using immunoSEQ multiplex PCR, the repertoire was profiled, and TCRdb retains in-frame clones only, with some absent. The sample includes roughly 250,000 clones, approximately 90% of them seen just once. What was sequenced was PBMCs or T cells enriched from blood (not recorded which). Receptors were obtained from a woman between 35 and 50 years old with acute COVID-19.

The CDR3 DNA reads as TGCGCCAGCAGTGACCGGACAGGGGGATATGGCTACACCTTC. Translated: CASSDRTGGYGYTF. The chain uses TRBV10-2 and TRBJ1-2; TRBD1 matches 10 bases. This CDR3 region has 14 residues. J was trimmed by 5 bases and V by 3 bases; bases with no gene match: 3. The germline V gene encodes CDR1 WSHSY and CDR2 SAAADI.

V gene TRBV6-5 combines with J gene TRBJ1-1, with D possibly TRBD1 on 5 matching bases. CDR3 length: 13 amino acids. CDR1 and CDR2 from the germline V gene are MNHEY and SVGAGI. Deletions cut 0 bases from V and 4 bases from J, with 6 bases between. Here the CDR3 DNA reads TGTGCCAGCAGTTACTCCGGGGGCACTGAAGCTTTCTTT. This codes for CASSYSGGTEAFF.

The V call is TRBV18, the J call TRBJ1-1; possible D gene TRBD1, 6 bases. Per germline, CDR1 KGHSH and CDR2 LQKENI. CDR3 length equals 14 residues. Deletions cut 4 bases from V and 3 bases from J, with 12 bases between. The CDR3 reads CASSRTEADTEAFF. CDR3 coding DNA: TGTGCCAGCTCACGGACAGAGGCGGACACTGAAGCTTTCTTT.

This chain links TRBV12-3 or TRBV12-4 with TRBJ1-2; D may be TRBD1 (5 bases). This CDR3 region has 13 residues. Trimming took 10 bases from V and 1 from J, leaving 13 bases between them. CDR3 nucleotide sequence: TGTGCCACTGGGAGGGGCTATAACTATGGCTACACCTTC. Encoded protein: CATGRGYNYGYTF.

CDR3 residues: CASSQISGLAETHNEQFF. In DNA form, the CDR3 reads TGTGCCAGCAGTCAGATCTCCGGACTAGCGGAGACTCACAATGAGCAGTTCTTC. J is TRBJ2-1 and V is TRBV27; 10 bases fit TRBD2. Unmatched junction bases numbered 15, after V lost 5 bases and J lost 5 bases. Germline values: CDR1 MNHEY, CDR2 SMNVEV (reference sequence). This CDR3 contains 18 residues.

The chain recombines TRBV11-2 with TRBJ2-2; 11 nucleotides line up with TRBD2. The CDR3 sequence is 19 residues long. V was clipped by 0 bases and J by 2 bases; unmatched bases: 8. The germline V gene has CDR1 SGHAT and CDR2 FQNNGV. The CDR3 sequence is CASSLDVVLAGANTGELFF. The CDR3, as DNA: TGTGCCAGCAGCTTAGACGTCGTACTAGCGGGAGCCAACACCGGGGAGCTGTTTTTT.

The rearrangement links TRBV5-1 to TRBJ2-3; 7 bases agree with TRBD2. After removal of 3 bases from V and 2 bases from J, the junction contained 9 bases not matched to a gene. CDR3 length: 16 amino acids. Per the germline V gene, CDR1 is SGHRS and CDR2 is YFSETQ. Written as DNA, the CDR3 is TGCGCCAGCAGCTCCCAGCCGGGGGGTGACACAGATACGCAGTATTTT. Amino acids: CASSSQPGGDTDTQYF.

In regard to this clone: The same CDR3 is also encoded by other DNA sequences in this sample. This sequence joins TRBV6-5 and TRBJ1-5; D unresolved. This CDR3 is 13 amino acids long. Trimming removed 0 bases from V and 7 bases from J, with 7 bases in between. CDR1 and CDR2 from the germline V gene are MNHEY and SVGAGI. The CDR3 region has the DNA TGTGCCAGCAGTTACTCCGGTAGACAGCCCCAGCATTTT. Translation: CASSYSGRQPQHF.

J is TRBJ2-1 and V is TRBV19; weak D call: TRBD2 (6 bases). V lost 3 bases and J 2 bases, leaving 20 bases between the germline ends. Germline V gene sequence: CDR1 LNHDA, CDR2 SQIVND (reference sequence). The CDR3 covers 18 residues. CDR3 nucleotide sequence: TGTGCCAGTAGTATCGGGCTAGCGAGTTTGTTAACCTACAATGAGCAGTTCTTC. Translated: CASSIGLASLLTYNEQFF.

This chain uses TRBV29-1 with TRBJ2-1, with D possibly TRBD1 on 6 matching bases. The ends were cut back, 1 base at V and 9 bases at J, with 10 bases in the middle. The CDR3 covers 12 residues. Germline V gene sequence: CDR1 SQVTM, CDR2 ANQGSEA. In nucleotides, the CDR3 is TGCAGCGTTGAAGTTACAGGGATTGAGCAGTTCTTC. The encoded protein is CSVEVTGIEQFF.

This clone was seen only once. The J gene is TRBJ2-2, the V gene TRBV7-2; tentatively, D is TRBD2 (5 bases). Trimming pared 1 base from V and 0 bases from J, leaving 12 bases between. The CDR3 contains 17 residues. Germline CDR1 reads SGHTA; CDR2 reads FQGNSA. The CDR3 coding sequence is TGTGCCAGCAGCTTAGTAGGCGGGCGCGCGAACACCGGGGAGCTGTTTTTT. The encoded protein is CASSLVGGRANTGELFF.

The chain has TRBV6-5 and TRBJ1-1; D is perhaps TRBD1 (6 bases). Trimming stripped 5 bases from V and 2 bases from J, with 12 bases between. The CDR3 is 14 residues long. CDR1 is MNHEY, CDR2 SVGAGI, per germline. Here the CDR3 DNA reads TGTGCCAGCAGTCTCTGGACAGACAACACTGAAGCTTTCTTT. Amino acids: CASSLWTDNTEAFF.

The chain links TRBV19 to TRBJ1-6, with a weak D call TRBD1 (6 bases). Germline CDR1 and CDR2: LNHDA and SQIVND (reference sequence). The CDR3 sequence is 14 residues long. Trimming took off 7 bases at V and 6 bases at J, with 13 bases between the two ends. The CDR3 DNA reads TGTGCCAGTACAGAGGACAGATTTAATTCACCCCTCCACTTT. It codes for CASTEDRFNSPLHF.

The V and J genes are TRBV30 and TRBJ1-1, with D unresolved. CDR1 is GTSNPN, CDR2 SVGIG, per germline (reference sequence). V shed 0 bases and J shed 7 bases, with 9 bases lying between them. The CDR3 is 12 amino acids. CDR3 in amino acids: CAWSVEGIEAFF. CDR3 nucleotides: TGTGCCTGGAGTGTAGAGGGAATTGAAGCTTTCTTT.

The rearrangement joins TRBV30 to TRBJ2-2, with 10 bases aligning to TRBD2. This CDR3 is built from 18 residues. Trimming removed 4 bases from V and 4 bases from J; junction bases left unmatched: 15. The germline gives CDR1 GTSNPN, CDR2 SVGIG (reference sequence). CDR3 sequence reads: CAWTPPGLAERSTGELFF. The CDR3 DNA follows: TGTGCCTGGACCCCCCCTGGACTAGCGGAGAGGAGCACCGGGGAGCTGTTTTTT.

The chain recombines TRBV7-2 with TRBJ2-5; D is ambiguous. In germline, CDR1 is SGHTA, CDR2 FQGNSA. This CDR3 contains 16 residues. Trimming took off 2 bases at V and 4 bases at J, with 17 bases between the two ends. As DNA, the CDR3 is TGTGCCAGCAGCTTACTGCCGCTTCCCTTCGGAGAGACCCAGTACTTC. This gives the protein CASSLLPLPFGETQYF.

This chain connects TRBV5-1 to TRBJ1-1; TRBD1 might be the D (6 bases). Germline V gene lookup returns CDR1 SGHRS and CDR2 YFSETQ. The CDR3 length is 13 residues. V lost 4 bases to trimming and J lost 4 bases, with 11 bases between them. DNA of the CDR3: TGCGCCAGCAGCCCCCGCAGGGGCACTGAAGCTTTCTTT. It is translated as CASSPRRGTEAFF.

The chain couples TRBV7-8 to TRBJ2-5; 8 bases map to TRBD1. Trimming took 5 bases from V and 7 from J; bases not matched to a gene: 15. CDR3 length: 16 residues. Per the germline V gene, CDR1 is SGHVS and CDR2 is FQNEAQ. CDR3 bases: TGTGCCAGCAGCCCCGTCGTCGGACAGGGAGGAGGGACCCAGTACTTC. Encoded protein: CASSPVVGQGGGTQYF. Looking up the rest from reference TRBV7-8 and TRBJ2-5 gives the full variable domain: GAGVSQSPRYKVAKRGQDVALRCDPISGHVSLFWYQQALGQGPEFLTYFQNEAQLDKSGLPSDRFFAERPEGSVSTLKIQRTQQEDSAVYLCASSPVVGQGGGTQYFGPGTRLLVL.

The V gene is TRBV12-3 or TRBV12-4, the J gene TRBJ1-6; D is uncertain. This CDR3 is 13 amino acids long. Trimming shortened V by 3 bases and J by 10 bases, and 10 bases separated the two germline ends. This chain's CDR3 is CASSLQARSPLHF. The DNA of the CDR3 is TGTGCCAGCAGTTTGCAGGCACGATCACCCCTCCACTTT.

The chain has TRBV9 and TRBJ1-2; no clear D. The CDR3 runs 13 residues. The V gene's germline CDR1 is SGDLS and CDR2 YYNGEE. V lost 4 bases to trimming and J lost 7 bases, with 14 bases between them. CDR3 nucleotide sequence: TGTGCCAGCAGCCCCCCCAGGTCTGGTGGCTACACCTTC. Protein product: CASSPPRSGGYTF.